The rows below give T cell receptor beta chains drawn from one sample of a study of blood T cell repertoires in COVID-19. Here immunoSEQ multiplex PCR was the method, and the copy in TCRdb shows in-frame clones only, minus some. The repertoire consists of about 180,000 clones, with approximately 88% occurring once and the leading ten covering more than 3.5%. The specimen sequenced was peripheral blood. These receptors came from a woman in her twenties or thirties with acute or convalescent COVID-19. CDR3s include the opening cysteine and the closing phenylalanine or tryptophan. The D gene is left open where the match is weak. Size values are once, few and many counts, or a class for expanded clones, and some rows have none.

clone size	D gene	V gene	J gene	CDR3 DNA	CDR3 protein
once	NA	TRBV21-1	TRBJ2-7	TGTGCCAGCAGCATCTCACCGCATGGGAGACAGGGCCAATTC	CASSISPHGRQGQF
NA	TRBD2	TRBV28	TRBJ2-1	TGTGCCAGCAGTAGCGGGAGAACGAATGAGCAGTTCTTC	CASSSGRTNEQFF
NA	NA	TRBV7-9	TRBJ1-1	TGTGCCAGCAGCCCGACTGAGGGGAACACTGAAGCTTTCTTT	CASSPTEGNTEAFF
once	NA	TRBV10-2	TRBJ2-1	TGCGCCAGCAGTGATACACACCGGGTCTCTCGTCAATCGGAGCAGTTCTTC	CASSDTHRVSRQSEQFF
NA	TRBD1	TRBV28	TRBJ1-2	TGTGCCAGCAGTTTCATTGGGACAGGGGACTATGGCTACACCTTC	CASSFIGTGDYGYTF
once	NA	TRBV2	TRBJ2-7	TGTGCCAGCAGTGAAGGCCCCCCTGGCCACTCCTACGAGCAGTACTTC	CASSEGPPGHSYEQYF
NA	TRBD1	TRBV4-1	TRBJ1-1	TGCGCCAGCACTATCCCAGGGGGCGCGTCTGCTTTCTTT	CASTIPGGASAFF
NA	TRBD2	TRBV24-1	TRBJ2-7	TGTGCCACCAGCTCACCGGGACTAGACTACGAGCAGTACTTC	CATSSPGLDYEQYF
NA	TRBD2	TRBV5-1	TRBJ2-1	TGCGCCAGCAGCGTGGCCGGGACTAGCGGGAGTTTAAGGCGCTTCAATGAGCAGTTCTTC	CASSVAGTSGSLRRFNEQFF
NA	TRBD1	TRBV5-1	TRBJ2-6	TGCGCCAGCAGGATCCTTCAGGGGGCCCCTGGGGCCAACGTCCTGACTTTC	CASRILQGAPGANVLTF
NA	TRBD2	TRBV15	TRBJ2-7	TGTGCCACCAGCAGAGAGGTGGGACTAATCTACGAGCAGTACTTC	CATSREVGLIYEQYF
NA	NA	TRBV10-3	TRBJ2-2	TGTGCCACGGAAAGGAGTGGGGAGCTGTTTTTT	CATERSGELFF
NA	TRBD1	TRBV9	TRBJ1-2	TGTGCCAGCAGCGTGACCGACAGGGACTATGGCTACACCTTC	CASSVTDRDYGYTF
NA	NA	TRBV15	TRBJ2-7	TGTGCCACCAGCAGAAGGGGGTCCGAGCAGTACTTC	CATSRRGSEQYF
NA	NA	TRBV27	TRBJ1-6	TGTGCCAGCAGTCAGCGGGCCGTTAATTCACCCCTCCACTTT	CASSQRAVNSPLHF